One and the same sample provided the 21 T cell receptor beta chains below, sequenced in a study of T cell repertoires in cytomegalovirus infection. TCRdb independently ran MiXCR on the reads; one entry per CDR3 protein. The sample has around 540,000 distinct CDR3 sequences; roughly 34% are singletons. These receptors have no identified antigens. The sequenced sample was cultured PBMCs, obtained from culture after CMV antigen stimulation. The receptors were sampled from a human donor in good health (CMV status not recorded). Some clones in this sample may be carry-over from other donors' samples.

This rearrangement joins TRBV19 to TRBJ2-1; 12 bases match TRBD1. CDR3 length: 17 residues. Germline V CDR1 and CDR2: LNHDA, SQIVND (reference sequence). With 6 bases clipped from V and 4 bases from J, the junction kept 10 bases outside the gene matches. CDR3 bases: TGTGCCAGTAGCCGGGACAGGGGGCCAGGGGTGTACAATGAGCAGTTCTTC. This encodes CASSRDRGPGVYNEQFF. The full variable domain, with the rest looked up from reference TRBV19 and TRBJ2-1, is DGGITQSPKYLFRKEGQNVTLSCEQNLNHDAMYWYRQDPGQGLRLIYYSQIVNDFQKGDIAEGYSVSREKKESFPLTVTSAQKNPTAFYLCASSRDRGPGVYNEQFFGPGTRLTVL.

The chain carries TRBV7-2 and TRBJ2-1; 12 bases align to TRBD2. V gave up 8 bases and J gave up 6 bases; unmatched junction bases: 11. The germline gives CDR1 SGHTA, CDR2 FQGNSA. The CDR3 runs 16 residues. CDR3 region: CASGTSGPPNSNEQFF. The CDR3 DNA sequence: TGTGCCAGCGGGACTAGCGGGCCCCCAAATTCCAATGAGCAGTTCTTC.

This clonotype was detected a few times. The rearrangement uses TRBV12-3 or TRBV12-4 and TRBJ2-2; a possible D gene is TRBD1 (5 bases). The CDR3 spans 13 residues. Between the trimmed V and J ends, which lost 6 bases and 1 base, there was a span of 6 bases. CDR3 in amino acids: CASRTENTGELFF. CDR3 coding DNA: TGTGCCAGCAGGACAGAGAACACCGGGGAGCTGTTTTTT.

The chain employs TRBV20-1 and TRBJ2-1, with 8 bases fitting TRBD2. Germline lookup yields CDR1 DFQATT and CDR2 SNEGSKA (reference sequence). This CDR3 spans 17 amino acids. J lost 0 bases, V lost 0 bases, and 7 bases had no gene match. The CDR3 sequence is CSARDLTSARSYNEQFF. CDR3 nucleotide sequence: TGCAGTGCTAGAGACCTGACTAGCGCCCGCTCCTACAATGAGCAGTTCTTC.

This clonotype came up many times. CDR3 residues: CASSPSLAGGGTGELFF. CDR3 DNA sequence: TGTGCCAGCAGCCCCTCCCTAGCGGGAGGAGGTACCGGGGAGCTGTTTTTT. The V gene is TRBV7-2, the J gene TRBJ2-2; 11 bases fit TRBD2. V was pared by 5 bases and J by 5 bases, with 10 bases of the junction left unmatched. Germline-derived CDR1 and CDR2 are SGHTA and FQGNSA. CDR3 size: 17 residues.

This clonotype came up many times. The V call is TRBV7-2, the J call TRBJ2-7, with D possibly called TRBD1 or TRBD2 (5 bases each). V was cut by 3 bases and J by 6 bases, with 12 bases left in between. Germline V gene data show CDR1 as SGHTA and CDR2 as FQGNSA. The CDR3 totals 13 residues. The CDR3: CASSLGPASEQYV. The CDR3 region has the DNA TGTGCCAGCAGCTTGGGACCTGCTAGCGAGCAGTACGTC.

The chain combines TRBV19 with TRBJ2-3, with 7 bases identical to TRBD1. With V trimmed by 6 bases and J by 0 bases, 9 bases remained unmatched. This CDR3 contains 16 residues. The germline V gene has CDR1 LNHDA and CDR2 SQIVND (reference sequence). The CDR3: CASRPQGFSSTDTQYF. For the CDR3, the DNA is TGTGCCAGTAGACCACAGGGGTTTTCTAGCACAGATACGCAGTATTTT.

V is TRBV5-8 and J is TRBJ1-1; no clear D. V shed 4 bases and J shed 5 bases, with 12 bases lying between them. Germline-derived CDR1 and CDR2 are SGHTS and YDEGEE. The CDR3 is 13 amino acids. The CDR3 DNA follows: TGTGCCAGCAGCCTAATTTGGGCAACTGAAGCTTTCTTT. It encodes CASSLIWATEAFF.

This chain links TRBV3-1 with TRBJ2-5; TRBD2 is a possible D gene (7 bases). Germline CDR1 LGHDT, CDR2 YNNKEL (reference sequence). This CDR3 is 16 amino acids long. The germline V and J ends were trimmed by 4 bases and 4 bases, with 19 bases remaining between them. Here the CDR3 DNA reads TGTGCCAGCAGCCGAGGTGGAGGGGGGGGTCGAGAGACCCAGTACTTC. This translates into CASSRGGGGGRETQYF.

The gene calls are TRBV6-2 or TRBV6-3 and TRBJ1-1; 8 bases map to TRBD1. The CDR3 is made up of 16 amino acids. J gave up 4 bases and V 5 bases, and 12 bases lay outside the gene matches. In germline, CDR1 is MNHEY, CDR2 SVGEGT. The CDR3 sequence: CASSRLPGQGITEAFF. The CDR3 nucleotides are TGTGCCAGCAGTCGCTTGCCTGGACAGGGTATCACTGAAGCTTTCTTT.

V and J are TRBV14 and TRBJ2-2, with D hard to call. This CDR3 region has 16 residues. The ends were cut back, 3 bases at V and 4 bases at J, with 15 bases in the middle. Germline V gene data show CDR1 as SGHDN and CDR2 as FVKESK. The CDR3 region has the DNA TGTGCCAGCAGCCAGACGACCGGGTCTGTCACCGGGGAGCTGTTTTTT. Translated, it gives CASSQTTGSVTGELFF.

The chain links TRBV7-6 to TRBJ2-1; 10 bases are a match to TRBD2. Germline loops: CDR1 SGHVS, CDR2 FNYEAQ. The CDR3 sequence is 16 residues long. Losses at the gene ends were 5 bases for V and 1 base for J; bases not matched to a gene: 5. CDR3 DNA: TGTGCCAGCAGCGAGAAGCGGGGGGGGTCCTACAATGAGCAGTTCTTC. Its translation: CASSEKRGGSYNEQFF.

As concerns this clonotype: This may arise from a read error, as a much more abundant clone is one base away. The gene calls are TRBV6-8 and TRBJ1-1; D ambiguous. The CDR3 runs 13 residues. The V gene lost 6 bases and the J gene lost 4 bases, with 12 bases spanning the gap. The germline V gene has CDR1 MNHGY and CDR2 SAAAGT. CDR3 amino acids: CASSPDWGTEAFF. CDR3 sequence (DNA): TGTGCCAGCAGCCCAGACTGGGGCACTGAAGCTTTCTTT.

The chain carries TRBV19 and TRBJ2-3; no clear D. The CDR3 totals 15 residues. V was trimmed by 6 bases and J by 4 bases, leaving 17 bases between them. From germline, CDR1 is LNHDA and CDR2 SQIVND (reference sequence). CDR3 DNA: TGTGCCAGTAGCCTGGACCACCGCGACGCAGATACGCAGTATTTT. Protein product: CASSLDHRDADTQYF.

Ten or more counts support this clonotype. This chain connects TRBV7-2 to TRBJ2-7, with 8 nucleotides matching TRBD2. CDR1 SGHTA and CDR2 FQGNSA come from the germline V gene. The CDR3 runs to 15 residues. V lost 1 base and J lost 2; bases outside the gene matches: 4. The CDR3 DNA follows: TGTGCCAGCAGCTTAGTGGCGGGGGGAACCTACGAGCAGTACGTC. It codes for CASSLVAGGTYEQYV.

This clonotype was counted a few times. V and J are TRBV7-9 and TRBJ1-1; tentative D call: TRBD1 (6 bases). Germline V CDR1 and CDR2: SEHNR, FQNEAQ (reference sequence). V was cut by 5 bases and J by 4 bases, with 20 bases left in between. The CDR3 consists of 16 residues. DNA for the CDR3: TGTGCCAGCAGCCCCTCAGCCGGGACAAACCCCACTGAAGCTTTCTTT. Residues: CASSPSAGTNPTEAFF. The full variable domain, rest sourced from reference TRBV7-9 and TRBJ1-1, is DTGVSQNPRHKITKRGQNVTFRCDPISEHNRLYWYRQTLGQGPEFLTYFQNEAQLEKSRLLSDRFSAERPKGSFSTLEIQRTEQGDSAMYLCASSPSAGTNPTEAFFGQGTRLTVV.

The chain links TRBV10-3 to TRBJ1-5; D is undetermined. V was clipped by 5 bases and J by 7 bases, with 9 bases between them. CDR3 length: 12 residues. Germline-derived CDR1 and CDR2 are ENHRY and SYGVKD. CDR3 sequence (DNA): TGTGCCATCAGTACAGAAGGGCAGCCCCAGCATTTT. Protein product: CAISTEGQPQHF.

This clonotype was counted at least ten times. The chain links TRBV7-2 to TRBJ2-3; no reliable D call. In germline, CDR1 is SGHTA, CDR2 FQGNSA. Trimming cost V 6 bases and J 4 bases, with 11 bases left between them. The CDR3 spans 13 residues. The chain's CDR3 is CASSPKGADTQYF. As DNA, the CDR3 is TGTGCCAGCAGTCCCAAGGGCGCAGATACGCAGTATTTT.

This chain uses TRBV4-3 with TRBJ2-3; 12 positions match TRBD2. Germline V gene lookup returns CDR1 LGHNA and CDR2 YSLEER. V shed 2 bases, J shed 4 bases, and the junction held 4 bases outside the gene matches. The length of the CDR3 is 16 residues. CDR3 loop: CASSQKTSGSADTQYF. In DNA, the CDR3 is TGCGCCAGCAGCCAAAAGACTAGCGGGAGTGCAGATACGCAGTATTTT.

The V call is TRBV28, the J call TRBJ2-1; 13 nucleotides match TRBD2. CDR1 is MDHEN, CDR2 SYDVKM, per germline. This CDR3 is 18 amino acids long. Trimming at V came to 4 bases and at J to 8 bases, leaving 14 bases not matched to a gene. The CDR3 nucleotides are TGTGCCAGCAGTTCCACCGCTTCCGGGACTAGCGGGGTTGATGAGCAGTTCTTC. Translation gives CASSSTASGTSGVDEQFF.

This clonotype was counted only a few times. The rearrangement links TRBV6-2 or TRBV6-3 to TRBJ2-3; D gene unclear. V was pared by 2 bases and J by 2 bases, with 11 bases between. Germline V lookup: CDR1 MNHEY, CDR2 SVGEGT. This CDR3 comprises 15 residues. CDR3 protein: CASSYPWKNTDTQYF. The CDR3 DNA reads TGTGCCAGCAGTTACCCCTGGAAAAACACAGATACGCAGTATTTT.